The rows below give T cell receptor beta chains drawn from one sample of a study of shared T cell receptors in the human thymus. The protocol was immunoSEQ multiplex PCR, while the TCRdb copy is restricted to in-frame clones and leaves out a portion. Here the sample spans roughly 660,000 clones, approximately 88% being singletons. This sample also appeared in a second study, on human thymus T cells.

The sequenced sample was thymocytes. All receptors come from a boy in the first two years of life with a congenital heart defect. The CDR3 runs from the conserved cysteine through the conserved F or W. A D gene is named only where the DNA matches it firmly. For some rows the clone size is stated as once, few or many, or as a class when expanded; others skip it.

CDR3 length: 15
J gene: TRBJ2-1
clone size: -
V gene: TRBV14
D gene: TRBD2
CDR3 protein: CASSPCQREPHEQFF
CDR3 DNA: TGTGCCAGCAGCCCCTGCCAGCGGGAGCCGCATGAGCAGTTCTTC

CDR3 length: 16
J gene: TRBJ2-1
clone size: -
V gene: TRBV19
D gene: -
CDR3 protein: CASSICSGQGGDEQFF
CDR3 DNA: TGTGCCAGTAGTATCTGCTCGGGTCAGGGGGGAGATGAGCAGTTCTTC

CDR3 length: 16
J gene: TRBJ1-1
clone size: -
V gene: TRBV5-4
D gene: TRBD1
CDR3 protein: CASSLGTGTMSTEAFF
CDR3 DNA: TGTGCCAGCAGCTTGGGGACAGGCACGATGAGCACTGAAGCTTTCTTT

CDR3 length: 15
J gene: TRBJ2-1
clone size: -
V gene: TRBV5-1
D gene: -
CDR3 protein: CASSLRPPGEDEQFF
CDR3 DNA: TGCGCCAGCAGCTTACGGCCCCCCGGCGAGGATGAGCAGTTCTTC

CDR3 length: 16
J gene: TRBJ1-1
clone size: -
V gene: TRBV4-2
D gene: TRBD1
CDR3 protein: CASSPGQGAWGTEAFF
CDR3 DNA: TGTGCCAGCAGCCCCGGACAGGGGGCATGGGGCACTGAAGCTTTCTTT

CDR3 length: 16
J gene: TRBJ2-7
clone size: -
V gene: TRBV5-4
D gene: TRBD2
CDR3 protein: CASSLAGGPPSYEQYF
CDR3 DNA: TGCGCCAGCAGCTTAGCGGGAGGGCCGCCCAGCTACGAGCAGTACTTC

CDR3 length: 12
J gene: TRBJ1-5
clone size: -
V gene: TRBV7-8
D gene: -
CDR3 protein: CASSPRGKPQHF
CDR3 DNA: TGTGCCAGCAGCCCCCGAGGAAAGCCCCAGCATTTT

CDR3 length: 15
J gene: TRBJ2-3
clone size: -
V gene: TRBV13
D gene: -
CDR3 protein: CASSLGGRSTDTQYF
CDR3 DNA: TGTGCCAGCAGCTTAGGTGGGAGAAGCACAGATACGCAGTATTTT

CDR3 length: 16
J gene: TRBJ2-7
clone size: -
V gene: TRBV7-9
D gene: -
CDR3 protein: CASSLDQGTTLYEQYF
CDR3 DNA: TGTGCCAGCAGCTTAGATCAGGGGACAACACTCTACGAGCAGTACTTC

CDR3 length: 13
J gene: TRBJ2-3
clone size: -
V gene: TRBV6-5
D gene: TRBD1
CDR3 protein: CASSDRGRDTQYF
CDR3 DNA: TGTGCCAGCAGTGACAGGGGTAGGGATACGCAGTATTTT

CDR3 length: 19
J gene: TRBJ2-7
clone size: -
V gene: TRBV5-4
D gene: TRBD2
CDR3 protein: CASSLFLLAGSDRSYEQYF
CDR3 DNA: TGTGCCAGCAGCTTGTTTTTGCTAGCGGGGTCGGATCGGTCCTACGAGCAGTACTTC

CDR3 length: 18
J gene: TRBJ2-3
clone size: -
V gene: TRBV10-3
D gene: TRBD2
CDR3 protein: CAISISGTSGSSTDTQYF
CDR3 DNA: TGTGCCATCAGTATATCCGGGACTAGCGGAAGTAGCACAGATACGCAGTATTTT

CDR3 length: 16
J gene: TRBJ2-6
clone size: -
V gene: TRBV4-1
D gene: -
CDR3 protein: CASSDKPPRGANVLTF
CDR3 DNA: TGCGCCAGCAGCGATAAACCACCTCGGGGGGCCAACGTCCTGACTTTC

CDR3 length: 14
J gene: TRBJ2-7
clone size: -
V gene: TRBV7-2
D gene: TRBD2
CDR3 protein: CASSLGTSGAEQYF
CDR3 DNA: TGTGCCAGCAGCTTAGGGACTAGCGGAGCCGAGCAGTACTTC

CDR3 length: 15
J gene: TRBJ2-2
clone size: -
V gene: TRBV5-4
D gene: TRBD1
CDR3 protein: CASSFVQGDTGELFF
CDR3 DNA: TGTGCCAGCAGCTTCGTACAGGGGGACACCGGGGAGCTGTTTTTT

CDR3 length: 12
J gene: TRBJ2-1
clone size: once
V gene: TRBV11-3
D gene: TRBD1
CDR3 protein: CASGDRANEQFF
CDR3 DNA: TGTGCCAGTGGGGACAGGGCCAATGAGCAGTTCTTC

CDR3 length: 22
J gene: TRBJ2-7
clone size: -
V gene: TRBV7-4
D gene: TRBD2
CDR3 protein: CASSLVARSTSGRPKGGYEQYF
CDR3 DNA: TGTGCCAGCAGCTTAGTTGCGCGATCTACCAGCGGGAGGCCCAAGGGGGGCTACGAGCAGTACTTC

CDR3 length: 18
J gene: TRBJ2-3
clone size: -
V gene: TRBV11-3
D gene: TRBD2
CDR3 protein: CASNVQRTSGRNTDTQYF
CDR3 DNA: TGTGCCAGCAACGTGCAGCGGACTAGCGGGAGGAACACAGATACGCAGTATTTT

CDR3 length: 15
J gene: TRBJ1-6
clone size: -
V gene: TRBV5-1
D gene: TRBD1
CDR3 protein: CASSLWGTGDSPLHF
CDR3 DNA: TGCGCCAGCAGCCTTTGGGGGACAGGGGATTCACCCCTCCACTTT

CDR3 length: 17
J gene: TRBJ2-5
clone size: -
V gene: TRBV27
D gene: -
CDR3 protein: CASSPSFGDSYQETQYF
CDR3 DNA: TGTGCCAGCAGCCCTAGTTTTGGGGACTCGTACCAAGAGACCCAGTACTTC

CDR3 length: 15
J gene: TRBJ2-7
clone size: once
V gene: TRBV2
D gene: TRBD2
CDR3 protein: CAIMGLAGERSEQYF
CDR3 DNA: TGTGCCATAATGGGACTAGCGGGAGAACGAAGTGAGCAGTACTTC

CDR3 length: 14
J gene: TRBJ2-3
clone size: -
V gene: TRBV7-9
D gene: -
CDR3 protein: CASSPRGSTDTQYF
CDR3 DNA: TGTGCCAGCAGCCCACGCGGCAGCACAGATACGCAGTATTTT

CDR3 length: 16
J gene: TRBJ1-2
clone size: -
V gene: TRBV4-2
D gene: -
CDR3 protein: CASSQGPQGERWGYTF
CDR3 DNA: TGTGCCAGCAGCCAAGGGCCACAGGGAGAGCGGTGGGGCTACACCTTC

CDR3 length: 13
J gene: TRBJ1-5
clone size: -
V gene: TRBV27
D gene: TRBD1
CDR3 protein: CASRSGTERTQHF
CDR3 DNA: TGTGCCAGCAGATCCGGGACAGAACGCACCCAGCATTTT

CDR3 length: 13
J gene: TRBJ2-7
clone size: once
V gene: TRBV10-3
D gene: -
CDR3 protein: CAISGGSSYEQYF
CDR3 DNA: TGTGCCATCAGTGGGGGCAGCTCCTACGAGCAGTACTTC

CDR3 length: 18
J gene: TRBJ2-7
clone size: -
V gene: TRBV6-1
D gene: TRBD2
CDR3 protein: CASSVWGLAGEGTYEQYF
CDR3 DNA: TGTGCCAGCAGTGTATGGGGGTTAGCGGGAGAGGGAACCTACGAGCAGTACTTC

CDR3 length: 18
J gene: TRBJ2-3
clone size: -
V gene: TRBV29-1
D gene: TRBD2
CDR3 protein: CSVEDAGGLAGVTDTQYF
CDR3 DNA: TGCAGCGTTGAAGATGCTGGGGGACTAGCGGGAGTCACAGATACGCAGTATTTT

CDR3 length: 13
J gene: TRBJ2-1
clone size: -
V gene: TRBV29-1
D gene: TRBD1
CDR3 protein: CSVGTGGDNEQFF
CDR3 DNA: TGCAGCGTTGGGACAGGGGGGGACAATGAGCAGTTCTTC

CDR3 length: 17
J gene: TRBJ2-4
clone size: -
V gene: TRBV28
D gene: TRBD2
CDR3 protein: CASSLRRLAGAKNIQYF
CDR3 DNA: TGTGCCAGCAGTTTACGGCGGCTAGCGGGAGCCAAAAACATTCAGTACTTC

CDR3 length: 16
J gene: TRBJ1-1
clone size: -
V gene: TRBV4-2
D gene: -
CDR3 protein: CASSHPASPGYTEAFF
CDR3 DNA: TGTGCCAGCAGCCATCCCGCGAGCCCGGGTTACACTGAAGCTTTCTTT

CDR3 length: 16
J gene: TRBJ2-7
clone size: -
V gene: TRBV4-1
D gene: TRBD2
CDR3 protein: CASSLGGGTKSYEQYF
CDR3 DNA: TGCGCCAGCAGCCTAGGCGGGGGGACTAAGTCCTACGAGCAGTACTTC

CDR3 length: 16
J gene: TRBJ2-1
clone size: -
V gene: TRBV23-1
D gene: TRBD2
CDR3 protein: CASSPRLAGTYNEQFF
CDR3 DNA: TGCGCCAGCAGTCCCAGACTAGCGGGTACGTACAATGAGCAGTTCTTC

CDR3 length: 14
J gene: TRBJ2-3
clone size: once
V gene: TRBV11-3
D gene: TRBD2
CDR3 protein: CASSPRTRLDTQYF
CDR3 DNA: TGTGCCAGCAGCCCGAGGACTAGGTTAGATACGCAGTATTTT

CDR3 length: 15
J gene: TRBJ1-3
clone size: -
V gene: TRBV15
D gene: -
CDR3 protein: CATSRDRVSGNTIYF
CDR3 DNA: TGTGCCACCAGCAGAGATCGGGTCTCTGGAAACACCATATATTTT

CDR3 length: 15
J gene: TRBJ1-5
clone size: -
V gene: TRBV19
D gene: -
CDR3 protein: CASSPPHRSHQPQHF
CDR3 DNA: TGTGCCAGTAGTCCCCCCCATCGGTCTCATCAGCCCCAGCATTTT

CDR3 length: 18
J gene: TRBJ2-3
clone size: -
V gene: TRBV4-3
D gene: TRBD2
CDR3 protein: CASSQEVPSGSFADTQYF
CDR3 DNA: TGCGCCAGCAGCCAAGAGGTCCCAAGCGGGAGTTTCGCAGATACGCAGTATTTT

CDR3 length: 17
J gene: TRBJ2-5
clone size: -
V gene: TRBV9
D gene: TRBD2
CDR3 protein: CASSVDPVLAVQETQYF
CDR3 DNA: TGTGCCAGCAGCGTAGACCCTGTACTAGCGGTACAAGAGACCCAGTACTTC

CDR3 length: 15
J gene: TRBJ2-3
clone size: -
V gene: TRBV6-5
D gene: TRBD2
CDR3 protein: CASSLLAGGTDTQYF
CDR3 DNA: TGTGCCAGCAGCCTACTAGCGGGAGGCACAGATACGCAGTATTTT

CDR3 length: 13
J gene: TRBJ2-5
clone size: -
V gene: TRBV7-3
D gene: -
CDR3 protein: CASSPRTEETQYF
CDR3 DNA: TGTGCCAGCAGCCCTCGGACAGAAGAGACCCAGTACTTC

CDR3 length: 16
J gene: TRBJ2-7
clone size: -
V gene: TRBV5-4
D gene: -
CDR3 protein: CASSFPSTSSPYEQYF
CDR3 DNA: TGTGCCAGCAGCTTTCCTTCGACTAGTAGCCCCTACGAGCAGTACTTC

CDR3 length: 13
J gene: TRBJ2-7
clone size: few
V gene: TRBV29-1
D gene: TRBD2
CDR3 protein: CSVTWGGLYEQYF
CDR3 DNA: TGCAGTGTTACTTGGGGGGGGTTATACGAGCAGTACTTC

CDR3 length: 15
J gene: TRBJ2-5
clone size: -
V gene: TRBV2
D gene: TRBD1
CDR3 protein: CASSEWTGGWETQYF
CDR3 DNA: TGTGCCAGCAGTGAATGGACAGGGGGCTGGGAGACCCAGTACTTC

CDR3 length: 14
J gene: TRBJ2-5
clone size: -
V gene: TRBV25-1
D gene: TRBD2
CDR3 protein: CASSCGGGQETQYF
CDR3 DNA: TGTGCCAGCAGTTGTGGGGGGGGACAAGAGACCCAGTACTTC

CDR3 length: 15
J gene: TRBJ2-5
clone size: -
V gene: TRBV27
D gene: TRBD2
CDR3 protein: CASSGLAGVGKTQYF
CDR3 DNA: TGTGCCAGCAGTGGACTAGCGGGAGTGGGAAAGACCCAGTACTTC

CDR3 length: 16
J gene: TRBJ1-1
clone size: -
V gene: TRBV28
D gene: TRBD1
CDR3 protein: CASSFYRGLFDTEAFF
CDR3 DNA: TGTGCCAGCAGTTTTTACAGGGGATTGTTCGACACTGAAGCTTTCTTT

CDR3 length: 14
J gene: TRBJ2-7
clone size: -
V gene: TRBV11-3
D gene: -
CDR3 protein: CASSSDIVVYEQYF
CDR3 DNA: TGTGCCAGCAGCTCCGACATTGTTGTCTACGAGCAGTACTTC

CDR3 length: 18
J gene: TRBJ1-4
clone size: -
V gene: TRBV5-1
D gene: -
CDR3 protein: CASSLPPDREPTNEKLFF
CDR3 DNA: TGCGCCAGCAGCTTGCCCCCTGACAGAGAACCAACTAATGAAAAACTGTTTTTT

CDR3 length: 17
J gene: TRBJ2-3
clone size: -
V gene: TRBV28
D gene: TRBD1
CDR3 protein: CASSFPGTGSGTDTQYF
CDR3 DNA: TGTGCCAGCAGCTTTCCCGGGACAGGGTCCGGCACAGATACGCAGTATTTT

CDR3 length: 11
J gene: TRBJ1-2
clone size: -
V gene: TRBV29-1
D gene: -
CDR3 protein: CSVEGDNGYTF
CDR3 DNA: TGCAGCGTTGAAGGTGACAATGGCTACACCTTC